This T cell receptor beta chain was sequenced during a study of PD-1 blockade in classical Hodgkin lymphoma. Profiling relied on immunoSEQ multiplex PCR, and the TCRdb table lists in-frame clones only, not all of them. The sample carries nearly 35,000 clones, around 89% recorded once. CDR1 is SNHLY, CDR2 FYNNEI, per germline. This CDR3 contains 16 residues. V lost 5 bases and J lost 0; bases outside the gene matches: 7. This sample's time point: newly diagnosed, previously untreated cHL patient sample. Out of thawed PBMCs, magnetic negative selection purified CD4+ T cells. The comparison group had newly diagnosed, previously untreated classical Hodgkin lymphoma. In regard to this clone: The target antigen is unknown.

Overall study findings and caveats: Newly diagnosed patients had baseline TCR diversity that was reportedly lower than that of healthy donors. What caused the repertoire differences, perhaps disease activity or prior therapy, remains undefined.

Sequenced: CD4+ T cells from blood. This receptor was taken from a human donor with classical Hodgkin lymphoma. This chain uses TRBV2 with TRBJ2-3; 8 nucleotides align to TRBD1. The CDR3, as DNA: TGTGCCAGCAGTCCCGACAGGGGAACTAGCACAGATACGCAGTATTTT. Protein product: CASSPDRGTSTDTQYF.